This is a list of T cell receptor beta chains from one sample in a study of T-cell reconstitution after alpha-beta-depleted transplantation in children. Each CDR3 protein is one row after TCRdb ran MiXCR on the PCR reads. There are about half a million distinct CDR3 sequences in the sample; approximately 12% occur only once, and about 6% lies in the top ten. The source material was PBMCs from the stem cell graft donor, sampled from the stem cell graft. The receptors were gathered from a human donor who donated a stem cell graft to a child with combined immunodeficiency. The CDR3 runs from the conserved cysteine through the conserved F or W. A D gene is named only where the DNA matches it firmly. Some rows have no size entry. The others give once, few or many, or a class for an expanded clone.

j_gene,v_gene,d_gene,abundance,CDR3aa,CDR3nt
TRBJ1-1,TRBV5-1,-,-,CASSFQAAGGTEAFF,TGCGCCAGCAGCTTTCAGGCCGCGGGTGGGACTGAAGCTTTCTTT
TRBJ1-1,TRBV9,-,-,CASSVGSGPHTEAFF,TGTGCCAGCAGCGTAGGTTCAGGGCCGCACACTGAAGCTTTCTTT
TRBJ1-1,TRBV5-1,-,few,CASSLEAPNTEAFF,TGCGCCAGCAGCTTGGAAGCTCCGAACACTGAAGCTTTCTTT
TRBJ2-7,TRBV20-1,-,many,CSAPDLRYEQYF,TGCAGTGCCCCGGACCTTCGCTACGAGCAGTACTTC
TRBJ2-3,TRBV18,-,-,CASSPPRRLHLTDTQYF,TGTGCCAGCTCACCACCGAGACGCCTACATCTCACAGATACGCAGTATTTT
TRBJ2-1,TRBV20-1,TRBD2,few,CSAITSGRFNEQFF,TGCAGTGCTATTACTAGCGGGAGGTTCAATGAGCAGTTCTTC
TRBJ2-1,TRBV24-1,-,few,CATSDSAGPRDNEQFF,TGTGCCACCAGTGATTCTGCGGGCCCCCGGGACAATGAGCAGTTCTTC
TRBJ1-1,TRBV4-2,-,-,CASSQGQGGTEAFF,TGTGCCAGCAGCCAAGGGCAGGGAGGCACTGAAGCTTTCTTT
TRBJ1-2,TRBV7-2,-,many,CASSPRDTINYGYTF,TGTGCCAGCAGCCCCCGGGACACGATCAACTATGGCTACACCTTC
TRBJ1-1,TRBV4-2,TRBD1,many,CASSQATGGIGMNTEAFF,TGTGCCAGCAGCCAGGCCACAGGGGGCATTGGCATGAACACTGAAGCTTTCTTT
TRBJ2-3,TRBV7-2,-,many,CASADGVLTDTQYF,TGTGCCAGCGCCGACGGAGTACTCACAGATACGCAGTATTTT
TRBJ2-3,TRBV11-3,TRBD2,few,CASSLGLGSDPDTQYF,TGTGCCAGCAGCCTAGGACTAGGCTCAGACCCAGATACGCAGTATTTT
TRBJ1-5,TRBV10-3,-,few,CAISPTWEGQPQHF,TGTGCCATCAGCCCGACCTGGGAGGGTCAGCCCCAGCATTTT
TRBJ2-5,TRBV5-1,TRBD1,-,CASSRGPEGTQETQYF,TGCGCCAGCAGCAGGGGGCCAGAGGGGACCCAAGAGACCCAGTACTTC
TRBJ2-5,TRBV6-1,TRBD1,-,CASRRGQGQETQYF,TGTGCCAGCAGGAGAGGACAGGGACAAGAGACCCAGTACTTC
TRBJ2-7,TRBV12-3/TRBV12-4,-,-,CASSFHVQGDEQYF,TGTGCCAGCAGTTTTCATGTTCAGGGAGACGAGCAGTACTTC
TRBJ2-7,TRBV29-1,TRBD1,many,CSAPKVGTGSNEQYF,TGCAGCGCCCCGAAGGTTGGGACAGGGAGCAACGAGCAGTACTTC
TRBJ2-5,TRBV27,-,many,CAVQGPQETQYF,TGTGCCGTACAGGGCCCGCAAGAGACCCAGTACTTC
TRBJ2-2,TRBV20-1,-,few,CSASGLYSNTGELFF,TGCAGTGCTTCGGGGCTCTACTCGAACACCGGGGAGCTGTTTTTT
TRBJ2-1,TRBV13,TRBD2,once,CASSGGGSGEQFF,TGTGCCAGCAGCGGGGGGGGGTCGGGGGAGCAGTTCTTC
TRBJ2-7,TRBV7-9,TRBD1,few,CASSHTTGGEGYEQYF,TGTGCCAGCAGCCATACCACAGGGGGCGAGGGCTACGAGCAGTACTTC
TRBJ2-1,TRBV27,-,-,CASTLRGSFGEQFF,TGTGCCAGCACCCTGAGAGGGAGTTTCGGTGAGCAGTTCTTC
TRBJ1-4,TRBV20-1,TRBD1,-,CSARDEWTGDEKLFF,TGCAGTGCTAGAGATGAGTGGACAGGGGATGAAAAACTGTTTTTT
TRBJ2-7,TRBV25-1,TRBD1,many,CASSDRTGAEQYF,TGTGCCAGCAGTGACCGGACAGGGGCCGAGCAGTACTTC
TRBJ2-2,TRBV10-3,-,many,CASRTAANTGELFF,TGTGCCTCGCGGACGGCCGCGAACACCGGGGAGCTGTTTTTT
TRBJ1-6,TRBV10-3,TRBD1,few,CAISDEAGGRSPLHF,TGTGCCATCAGTGATGAGGCAGGGGGTCGCTCACCCCTCCACTTT
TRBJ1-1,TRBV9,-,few,CASSVSPGWDTEAFF,TGTGCCAGCAGCGTTAGTCCCGGGTGGGACACTGAAGCTTTCTTT
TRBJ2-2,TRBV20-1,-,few,CSAYDSTGELFF,TGCAGTGCTTACGATAGCACCGGGGAGCTGTTTTTT
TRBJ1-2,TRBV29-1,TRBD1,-,CSVPGGGPYGYTF,TGCAGCGTCCCAGGGGGCGGACCTTATGGCTACACCTTC
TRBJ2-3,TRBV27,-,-,CASSLIGVGGEDTQYF,TGTGCCAGCAGTTTAATCGGCGTCGGGGGAGAAGATACGCAGTATTTT
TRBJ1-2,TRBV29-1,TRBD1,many,CSVLEGASNYGYTF,TGCAGCGTTCTAGAGGGGGCCTCAAACTATGGCTACACCTTC
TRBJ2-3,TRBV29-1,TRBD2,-,CSVDYKAGGTDTQYF,TGCAGCGTTGACTATAAAGCGGGGGGGACAGATACGCAGTATTTT
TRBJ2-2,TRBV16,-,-,CASTWGQLNTGELFF,TGTGCCAGCACCTGGGGACAACTTAACACCGGGGAGCTGTTTTTT
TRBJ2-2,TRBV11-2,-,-,CASSQTRELFF,TGTGCCAGCAGCCAAACAAGGGAGCTGTTTTTT
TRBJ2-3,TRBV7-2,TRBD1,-,CASSLAFRGRQGSDTDTQYF,TGTGCCAGCAGCTTAGCCTTCAGGGGGCGCCAGGGGAGCGACACAGATACGCAGTATTTT
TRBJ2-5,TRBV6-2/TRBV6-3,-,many,CASRRETQYF,TGTGCCAGCAGACGGGAGACCCAGTACTTC
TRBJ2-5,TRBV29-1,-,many,CSVTVIWTQYF,TGCAGCGTTACAGTGATTTGGACCCAGTACTTC
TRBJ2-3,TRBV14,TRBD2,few,CASSHAREVDTQYF,TGTGCCAGCAGCCACGCCCGGGAGGTGGATACGCAGTATTTT
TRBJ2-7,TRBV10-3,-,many,CAISEGGNPYEQYF,TGTGCCATCAGTGAAGGGGGGAACCCCTACGAGCAGTACTTC
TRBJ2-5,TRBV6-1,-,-,CASRPPGPGVRETQYF,TGTGCCAGCAGGCCACCAGGACCTGGGGTGCGGGAGACCCAGTACTTC
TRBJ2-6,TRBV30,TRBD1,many,CAGRRDRGGGANVLTF,TGTGCCGGCCGCCGGGACAGGGGAGGTGGGGCCAACGTCCTGACTTTC
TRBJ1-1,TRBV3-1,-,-,CASSQDPGEAFF,TGTGCCAGCAGCCAAGATCCAGGAGAAGCTTTCTTT
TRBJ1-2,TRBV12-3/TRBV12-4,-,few,CASTQYAGSTNYGYTF,TGTGCCAGCACCCAGTACGCCGGTAGCACTAACTATGGCTACACCTTC
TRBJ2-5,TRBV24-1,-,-,CATSDLKMGDQETQYF,TGTGCCACCAGTGATTTGAAGATGGGGGACCAAGAGACCCAGTACTTC
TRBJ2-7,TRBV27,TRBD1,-,CASSWTGPGEQYF,TGTGCCAGCAGTTGGACAGGGCCGGGCGAGCAGTACTTC
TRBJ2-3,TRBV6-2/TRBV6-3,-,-,CASSYSLDPGSDTQYF,TGTGCCAGCAGTTATTCTTTAGATCCTGGATCAGATACGCAGTATTTT
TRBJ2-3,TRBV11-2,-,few,CASSSSIDTQYF,TGTGCCAGCAGCTCTTCTATTGATACGCAGTATTTT
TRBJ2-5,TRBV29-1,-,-,CSVAGVGEETQYF,TGCAGCGTGGCAGGGGTAGGAGAAGAGACCCAGTACTTC
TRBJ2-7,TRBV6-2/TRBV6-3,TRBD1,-,CASMRSPGTGAYEQYF,TGTGCCAGCATGCGGTCGCCCGGGACAGGAGCCTACGAGCAGTACTTC
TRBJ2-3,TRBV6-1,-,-,CASSEKGTLPDTQYF,TGTGCCAGCAGTGAAAAGGGTACACTGCCCGATACGCAGTATTTT
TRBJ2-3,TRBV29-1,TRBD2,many,CSVGGTSGRFSTDTQYF,TGCAGCGTTGGGGGGACTAGCGGGAGGTTCAGCACAGATACGCAGTATTTT
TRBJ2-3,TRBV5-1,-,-,CASSSGPGGEDTQYF,TGCGCCAGCAGCTCGGGACCGGGCGGCGAAGATACGCAGTATTTT